The source of this TCR beta chain is a study of blood T cell repertoires in COVID-19. Study information: Acute and convalescent COVID-19 samples came from the United States, Italy and Spain. From T cells, B-cell-depleted T cells, or PBMCs came the material, which was cDNA or gDNA.

The germline gives CDR1 SGHNT, CDR2 YYREEE (reference sequence). The V gene end was trimmed by 0 bases and the J gene end by 2 bases; junction bases not matched to a gene: 4. The CDR3 runs 16 residues. The authors' processing: Amplified reference gene primers provided the basis for estimating nucleated cell counts. The assay was immunoSEQ multiplex PCR, and TCRdb's table has in-frame clones only and misses some. The V and J calls and clone size come from that table; D and trimming were worked out from the DNA. The data show more than 140,000 clones, approximately 80% seen once. The J gene is TRBJ2-1, the V gene TRBV5-4; 8 positions match TRBD1. The sequenced sample consisted of peripheral blood. The receptor's source is a woman aged 45-60 years in a cohort sampled during active or convalescent COVID-19. CDR3 sequence reads: CASSLAGTGPYNEQFF. The DNA of the CDR3 is TGTGCCAGCAGCTTGGCCGGGACAGGACCCTACAATGAGCAGTTCTTC.